This TCR beta chain was obtained from a study of blood T cell repertoires in COVID-19. Looking at the study overall: Some COVID-19 samples were acute and others convalescent; all came from the United States, Italy and Spain.

This table comes from immunoSEQ multiplex PCR, and its TCRdb copy is limited to in-frame clones, with some not included. The data contain 400,000 or so clones, 90% of them singletons. Recovery meant two consecutive negative NP/OP PCR tests, professional clearance, or resolved symptoms. This receptor was taken from a man between 18 and 29 years old who had recovered from COVID-19. The sequenced sample consisted of PBMCs or T cells enriched from blood (not recorded which).

CDR3 nucleotides: TGTGCCAGCAGTGATTTGGGAGCGACCCACACTGAAGCTTTCTTT. Residues: CASSDLGATHTEAFF. The chain carries TRBV2 and TRBJ1-1; D call uncertain. The ends were cut back, 3 bases at V and 3 bases at J, with 14 bases in the middle. Germline V gene lookup returns CDR1 SNHLY and CDR2 FYNNEI. This CDR3 comprises 15 residues.